Shown below are 14 T cell receptor beta chains from a single sample sequenced in a study of blood T cells in healthy people across ages (dated by TCRdb to between 2014 and 2016). Receptor libraries were prepared by 5' RACE. TCRdb shows the sequencer as Illumina HiSeq 2500. A second PCR of roughly 7 to 12 cycles was performed with a sample-barcoded 5' primer and a J-beta primer mix. TCRdb redid the processing of the public reads, applying fastp at Q25 and MiXCR, and retained in-frame beta chains. A single entry per CDR3 protein holds the most common genes and DNA from its merged rows. Counted in this sample were about 1.5 million distinct CDR3 sequences; 42% of them appeared once. 7.9% of the sample goes to the ten largest clones. The sequenced sample consisted of blood. Every receptor here comes from a young woman in good health.

The chain links TRBV24-1 to TRBJ2-2; D might be TRBD1 (6 bases). Germline-derived CDR1 and CDR2 are KGHDR and SFDVKD. This CDR3 spans 15 amino acids. V was clipped by 3 bases and J by 4 bases, with 11 bases between them. The CDR3 coding sequence is TGTGCCACCAGTGATGGTCCAGGGGTCACCGGGGAGCTGTTTTTT. It codes for CATSDGPGVTGELFF.

The chain carries TRBV29-1 and TRBJ1-1; D is undetermined. CDR1 SQVTM and CDR2 ANQGSEA come from the germline V gene. The V end lost 5 bases, the J end lost 6 bases, and 22 bases lay between the germline ends. The CDR3 has 15 amino acids. The CDR3 loop reads CSVRPLDGTRAEAFF. The CDR3 region has the DNA TGCAGCGTTAGGCCCCTGGACGGTACGAGGGCTGAAGCTTTCTTT. Complete variable domain (other parts from reference TRBV29-1 and TRBJ1-1): SAVISQKPSRDICQRGTSLTIQCQVDSQVTMMFWYRQQPGQSLTLIATANQGSEATYESGFVIDKFPISRPNLTFSTLTVSNMSPEDSSIYLCSVRPLDGTRAEAFFGQGTRLTVV.

The chain joins TRBV7-9 to TRBJ1-2; 8 bases fit TRBD1. CDR1 and CDR2 (germline): SEHNR, FQNEAQ (reference sequence). The CDR3 runs 14 residues. V lost 8 bases, J lost 6 bases, and 11 bases stayed unmatched. In nucleotides, the CDR3 is TGTGCCAGCGGCTCCGCGGCAGGGGGCGATGGCTACACCTTC. Encoded protein: CASGSAAGGDGYTF.

The chain uses TRBV20-1 and TRBJ2-5; D call uncertain. The germline V and J ends were trimmed by 3 bases and 5 bases, with 16 bases remaining between them. The CDR3 consists of 14 residues. The germline V gene has CDR1 DFQATT and CDR2 SNEGSKA (reference sequence). The CDR3: CSARVIGSRETQYF. Here the CDR3 DNA reads TGCAGTGCTAGGGTAATCGGGTCGCGGGAGACCCAGTACTTC.

This clonotype has a handful of counts. The J gene is TRBJ1-5, the V gene TRBV20-1; 9 bases align to TRBD1. After removal of 5 bases from V and 0 bases from J, the junction contained 14 bases not matched to a gene. Germline V lookup: CDR1 DFQATT, CDR2 SNEGSKA (reference sequence). This CDR3 region has 18 residues. The chain's CDR3 is CSAQDRDRVNYSNQPQHF. The CDR3 bases are TGCAGTGCTCAGGACCGGGACAGGGTAAATTATAGCAATCAGCCCCAGCATTTT.

The V gene is TRBV30, the J gene TRBJ2-2; D is perhaps TRBD1 (6 bases). The germline CDR1 and CDR2 sequences are GTSNPN and SVGIG (reference sequence). Trimming took off 5 bases at V and 5 bases at J, with 18 bases between the two ends. The CDR3 has 15 amino acids. The CDR3 region is CAWSGGPKVTGELFF. For the CDR3, the DNA is TGTGCCTGGTCTGGGGGCCCCAAGGTTACCGGGGAGCTGTTTTTT.

This chain links TRBV9 with TRBJ2-7, with 10 bases aligning to TRBD1. The CDR3 runs 15 residues. Germline CDR1 reads SGDLS; CDR2 reads YYNGEE. V lost 0 bases to trimming and J lost 3 bases; unmatched junction nucleotides: 3. The CDR3 nucleotides are TGTGCCAGCAGCGTAGAGGGACAGGGGTTCTACGAGCAGTACTTC. Amino acid sequence: CASSVEGQGFYEQYF.

This clonotype was counted a few times. The chain uses TRBV20-1 and TRBJ2-1; the D gene is possibly TRBD2 (5 bases). This CDR3 contains 13 residues. Germline CDR1 DFQATT, CDR2 SNEGSKA (reference sequence). CDR3 protein: CAVQGLTGNEQFF. CDR3 nucleotide sequence: TGCGCGGTTCAAGGCCTAACGGGGAATGAGCAGTTCTTC.

V is TRBV7-9 and J is TRBJ2-3, with 11 nucleotides matching TRBD1. From germline, CDR1 is SEHNR and CDR2 FQNEAQ (reference sequence). With 4 bases clipped from V and 4 bases from J, the junction kept 7 bases outside the gene matches. The CDR3 is 16 amino acids. In nucleotides, the CDR3 is TGTGCCAGCAGCTCGGACAGGGGGCCGGAGGCAGATACGCAGTATTTT. This translates into CASSSDRGPEADTQYF.

This clonotype was seen a handful of times. The rearrangement links TRBV20-1 to TRBJ1-5; D remains ambiguous. CDR1 is DFQATT and CDR2 is SNEGSKA in the germline V gene (reference sequence). V dropped 6 bases and J dropped 7 bases, with 13 bases sitting between them. This CDR3 region has 12 residues. This CDR3 reads CSAKKSGQPQHF. CDR3 DNA sequence: TGCAGTGCCAAAAAATCGGGCCAGCCCCAGCATTTT.

This clonotype was recorded only once. This chain joins TRBV29-1 and TRBJ2-2, with 11 positions matching TRBD1. The length of the CDR3 is 15 residues. Germline lookup yields CDR1 SQVTM and CDR2 ANQGSEA. The J segment lost 5 bases and the V segment lost 4 bases, leaving 6 bases of the junction unmatched. The CDR3, as DNA: TGCAGCGTTGCCCCCCGGGACAGGGGGACCGGGGAGCTGTTTTTT. It translates to CSVAPRDRGTGELFF.

This clonotype has only a few counts. The rearrangement links TRBV5-1 to TRBJ2-7, with a weak D call TRBD2 (6 bases). CDR3 length equals 13 residues. Trimming took off 6 bases at V and 7 bases at J, with 17 bases between the two ends. The germline CDR1 and CDR2 sequences are SGHRS and YFSETQ. The CDR3 region is CASTKGLSGEQYF. The CDR3 region has the DNA TGCGCCAGCACGAAAGGACTATCGGGGGAGCAGTACTTC. Full variable domain (outside the CDR3, taken from reference TRBV5-1 and TRBJ2-7): KAGVTQTPRYLIKTRGQQVTLSCSPISGHRSVSWYQQTPGQGLQFLFEYFSETQRNKGNFPGRFSGRQFSNSRSEMNVSTLELGDSALYLCASTKGLSGEQYFGPGTRLTVT.

The genes are TRBV5-1 and TRBJ2-5; TRBD1 matches 7 bases. The CDR3 is 14 amino acids. With 0 bases clipped from V and 5 bases from J, the junction kept 4 bases outside the gene matches. Germline V gene sequence: CDR1 SGHRS, CDR2 YFSETQ. CDR3 DNA: TGCGCCAGCAGCTTGGGACAGGGCTTCGAGACCCAGTACTTC. Protein product: CASSLGQGFETQYF.

The chain joins TRBV6-1 to TRBJ2-5; D possibly corresponds to TRBD1 (6 bases). Germline V gene sequence: CDR1 MNHNS, CDR2 SASEGT. This CDR3 is 18 amino acids long. V shed 3 bases and J shed 5 bases, with 25 bases lying between them. The CDR3 DNA reads TGTGCCAGCAGTGAGATTTTCCGGGACACAGGGTCCAGGGAGACCCAGTACTTC. This translates into CASSEIFRDTGSRETQYF.